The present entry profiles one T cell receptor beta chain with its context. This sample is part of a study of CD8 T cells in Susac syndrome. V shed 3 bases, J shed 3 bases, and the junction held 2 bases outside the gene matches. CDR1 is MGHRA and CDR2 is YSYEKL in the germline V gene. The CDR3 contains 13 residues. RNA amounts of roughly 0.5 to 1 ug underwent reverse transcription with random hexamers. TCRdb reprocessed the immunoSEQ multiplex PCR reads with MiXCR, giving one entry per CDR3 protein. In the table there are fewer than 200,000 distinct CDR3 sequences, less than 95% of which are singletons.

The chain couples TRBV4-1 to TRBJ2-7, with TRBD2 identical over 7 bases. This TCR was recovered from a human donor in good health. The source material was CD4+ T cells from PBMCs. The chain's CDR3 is CASSQGLFYEQYF. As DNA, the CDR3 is TGCGCCAGCAGCCAGGGACTATTCTACGAGCAGTACTTC.